This TCR beta chain was sequenced in a study of CD8+ T cells in alopecia areata. Study-level background: Skin grafts from roughly 6-12-month-old C3H/HeJ donors with spontaneous alopecia were placed on approximately 7-11-week-old female C3H/HeJ mice.

Whole-study results and caveats: Patients displayed less clarity in TCR sharing than mice, a finding possibly related to HLA. Sequencing of scalp tissue also captures the resident alphabeta T cells of normal skin. In lesional scalp, particularly from alopecia totalis/universalis, clonality was higher than in normal scalp.

With V trimmed by 0 bases and J by 1 base, 6 bases remained unmatched. CDR1 is SGHSA and CDR2 is FRNQAP in the germline V gene. The CDR3 contains 18 residues. The sequencing template was cDNA reverse transcribed from extracted RNA. Generated by immunoSEQ multiplex PCR, the TCRdb table keeps only in-frame clones and is missing some. The specimen has 1,500 to 2,000 clones, none found just once. Points on this clone: Its antigen is unidentified. Gene names follow the mouse nomenclature. The sequenced fragment ends 4 residues before the CDR3 boundary, so the rest is inferred from the germline J gene.

It was with CD4, CD8alpha, NKG2D, NKG2ACE and other markers that pooled cutaneous lymph node cells were sorted. The sequencing input was CD8+ T cells sorted from a lymph node. The chain has TRBV16 and TRBJ2-1, with TRBD2 matching 10 bases. The clonotype originates from a C3H/HeJ mouse with alopecia areata. For this strain, the MHC haplotype corresponds to H2-k. The CDR3 is CASSLDSYWGGNYAEQFF. Incomplete CDR3 DNA: TGTGCAAGCAGCTTAGATTCTTACTGGGGGGGGAACTATGCT.